Described below is a single T cell receptor beta chain sequence and its context. Use of 60 Vbeta and 13 Jbeta primers characterized the PCR. The protocol was immunoSEQ multiplex PCR, while the TCRdb copy is restricted to in-frame clones and leaves out a portion. The profile shows 100,000 to 150,000 clones, around 80% of them singletons. The sample belongs to a study of cytomegalovirus exposure and HLA in healthy donors. The ends were cut back, 6 bases at V and 10 bases at J, with 13 bases in the middle. Germline V gives CDR1 MNHEY, CDR2 SVGAGI. The CDR3 totals 12 residues. The chain is built from TRBV6-5 and TRBJ2-1; D is perhaps TRBD2 (6 bases). This clonotype was sampled from a man between 25 and 39 years old in good health and CMV-seronegative. Input material: PBMCs. This chain's CDR3 is CASRRDSQEQFF. The CDR3 DNA is TGTGCCAGCAGGCGGGACTCCCAGGAGCAGTTCTTC.